Presented here are 10 T cell receptor beta chains from one specimen sequenced in a study of T-cell reconstitution after alpha-beta-depleted transplantation in children. The authors prepared the TCRbeta library with unique molecular identifiers. A single record per CDR3 protein comes from TCRdb applying MiXCR to the PCR reads. The sample shows some 350,000 distinct CDR3 sequences, about 9.4% of them seen only once. This specimen was PBMCs from the stem cell graft donor, taken from the stem cell graft. The source of these receptors is a human donor who donated a stem cell graft to a child with acute lymphoblastic leukemia.

The J gene is TRBJ2-7, the V gene TRBV4-2; unclear D gene. The length of the CDR3 is 12 residues. Germline assignment: CDR1 LGHNA and CDR2 YNFKEQ. V was trimmed by 3 bases and J by 5 bases, leaving 8 bases between them. The CDR3 sequence is CASSQLSHEQYF. The CDR3 DNA reads TGTGCCAGCAGCCAGTTATCCCACGAGCAGTACTTC.

The chain uses TRBV5-6 and TRBJ1-1, with unresolved D. The length of the CDR3 is 14 residues. From germline, CDR1 is SGHDT and CDR2 YYEEEE. V was cut by 4 bases and J by 0 bases, with 10 bases left in between. This CDR3 is CASSLRGLNTEAFF. As DNA, the CDR3 is TGTGCCAGCAGCCTTCGGGGTTTGAACACTGAAGCTTTCTTT. The complete variable domain, with remaining parts taken from reference TRBV5-6 and TRBJ1-1, reads DAGVTQSPTHLIKTRGQQVTLRCSPKSGHDTVSWYQQALGQGPQFIFQYYEEEERQRGNFPDRFSGHQFPNYSSELNVNALLLGDSALYLCASSLRGLNTEAFFGQGTRLTVV.

This clonotype turned up a few times. This chain links TRBV27 with TRBJ2-5; 14 bases align to TRBD2. V shed 5 bases and J 4 bases; nucleotides not matched to a gene: 12. This CDR3 spans 18 amino acids. CDR1 is MNHEY, CDR2 SMNVEV, per germline (reference sequence). The CDR3 region is CASSLRLAGGPRIETQYF. The CDR3 DNA reads TGTGCCAGCAGTCTCAGACTAGCGGGAGGGCCCCGGATAGAGACCCAGTACTTC.

In this sample, this clonotype turned up a few times. The V gene is TRBV29-1, the J gene TRBJ1-5; D is ambiguous. There are 13 residues in the CDR3. Germline V lookup: CDR1 SQVTM, CDR2 ANQGSEA. Between the trimmed V and J ends, which lost 4 bases and 2 bases, there was a span of 9 bases. In nucleotides, the CDR3 is TGCAGCGTTGGGGAAAGGGGCAATCAGCCCCAGCATTTT. Translating it yields CSVGERGNQPQHF. The complete variable domain, with remaining parts taken from reference TRBV29-1 and TRBJ1-5, reads SAVISQKPSRDICQRGTSLTIQCQVDSQVTMMFWYRQQPGQSLTLIATANQGSEATYESGFVIDKFPISRPNLTFSTLTVSNMSPEDSSIYLCSVGERGNQPQHFGDGTRLSIL.

The chain links TRBV5-1 to TRBJ2-4; TRBD1 aligns across 7 bases. This CDR3 contains 15 residues. Germline-derived CDR1 and CDR2 are SGHRS and YFSETQ. V lost 1 base to trimming and J lost 5 bases; unmatched junction nucleotides: 6. The CDR3 region has the DNA TGCGCCAGCAGCTTGCGGTGGGACAGCCAAAACATTCAGTACTTC. This encodes CASSLRWDSQNIQYF.

This clonotype has just a few counts. The V call is TRBV7-2, the J call TRBJ2-7; either TRBD1 or TRBD2 may fit D (6 bases each). CDR1 and CDR2 from the germline V gene are SGHTA and FQGNSA. CDR3 size: 15 residues. The V gene lost 1 base and the J gene lost 4 bases, with 14 bases spanning the gap. The CDR3 nucleotides read TGTGCCAGCAGCTTAGGGATAGGGGGGTGGTACGAGCAGTACTTC. It specifies CASSLGIGGWYEQYF.

This clonotype has only a few counts. The chain carries TRBV15 and TRBJ1-5; D gene uncertain. With 1 base removed from V and 0 bases from J, the gap between germline ends came to 10 bases. CDR3 length: 16 amino acids. Germline-derived CDR1 and CDR2 are LNHNV and YYDKDF (reference sequence). The DNA for the CDR3 is TGTGCCACCAGCAGAGTCGTTGGAGATAGCAATCAGCCCCAGCATTTT. This sequence encodes CATSRVVGDSNQPQHF.

In this sample, this clonotype turned up a few times. This chain links TRBV7-9 with TRBJ2-2; maybe TRBD2 (5 bases). Trimming pared 5 bases from V and 7 bases from J, leaving 14 bases between. Germline loops: CDR1 SEHNR, CDR2 FQNEAQ (reference sequence). The CDR3 runs to 14 residues. CDR3 in amino acids: CASSPGENDGELFF. CDR3 DNA: TGTGCCAGCAGCCCCGGGGAGAACGACGGGGAGCTGTTTTTT.

This clonotype was recorded many times. V usage is TRBV5-1 and J usage is TRBJ1-1, with D perhaps matching TRBD1 (5 bases). CDR1 is SGHRS and CDR2 is YFSETQ in the germline V gene. This CDR3 is built from 14 residues. V lost 2 bases and J 8 bases, leaving 16 bases between the germline ends. CDR3 region: CASSLRQTRGEAFF. In DNA, the CDR3 is TGCGCCAGCAGCTTAAGACAGACTCGTGGGGAAGCTTTCTTT.

The chain employs TRBV12-3 or TRBV12-4 and TRBJ2-4; 13 nucleotides line up with TRBD2. The CDR3 contains 13 residues. The V and J ends lost 6 bases and 13 bases, in that order; junction bases with no gene match: 6. The CDR3, as DNA: TGTGCCAGCAGCCAGGGACTAGCGGGAATACAGTACTTC. As protein: CASSQGLAGIQYF.